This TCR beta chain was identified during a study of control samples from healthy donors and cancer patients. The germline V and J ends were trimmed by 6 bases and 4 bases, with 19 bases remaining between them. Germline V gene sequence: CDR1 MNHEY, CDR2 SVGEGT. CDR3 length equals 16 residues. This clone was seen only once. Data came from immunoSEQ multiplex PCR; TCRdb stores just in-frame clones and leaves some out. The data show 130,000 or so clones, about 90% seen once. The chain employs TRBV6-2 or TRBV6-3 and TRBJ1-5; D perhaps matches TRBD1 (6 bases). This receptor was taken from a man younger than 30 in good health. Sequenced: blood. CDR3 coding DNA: TGTGCCAGCAGCGCCCGAGGGGTAAGGGGGAATCAGCCCCAGCATTTT. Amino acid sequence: CASSARGVRGNQPQHF.